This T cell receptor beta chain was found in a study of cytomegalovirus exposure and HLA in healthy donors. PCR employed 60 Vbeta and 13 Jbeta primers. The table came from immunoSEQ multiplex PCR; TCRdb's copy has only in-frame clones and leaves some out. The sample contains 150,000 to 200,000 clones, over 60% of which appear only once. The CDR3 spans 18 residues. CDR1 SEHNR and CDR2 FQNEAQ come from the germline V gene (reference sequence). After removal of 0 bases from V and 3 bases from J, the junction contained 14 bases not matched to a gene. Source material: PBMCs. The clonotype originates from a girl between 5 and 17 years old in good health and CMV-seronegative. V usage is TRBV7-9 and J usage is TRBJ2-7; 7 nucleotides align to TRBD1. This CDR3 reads CASSLAGERGPGYYEQYF. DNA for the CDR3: TGTGCCAGCAGCTTAGCAGGGGAGAGGGGGCCCGGATACTACGAGCAGTACTTC.